This T cell receptor beta chain is drawn from a study of cytomegalovirus exposure and HLA in healthy donors. As for this clone: As yet, its antigen is unknown.

Study results and caveats: The study flagged some 170 TCR beta chains as cytomegalovirus-associated. Rates of TCR association differed by HLA locus in a later analysis, with DRB1 highest and HLA-C lowest. An analysis done earlier found most TCR beta V segments productive about 87% or about 30% of the time.

The primer mix had 60 Vbeta and 13 Jbeta primers. The repertoire was sequenced with immunoSEQ multiplex PCR; TCRdb's copy has only in-frame clones and lacks some. The sample holds around 130,000 clones; around 75% are singletons and the top ten take 3.1%. Trimming took off 8 bases at V and 1 base at J, with 20 bases between the two ends. This CDR3 has 17 amino acids. CDR1 and CDR2 (germline): MNHEY, SMNVEV (reference sequence). What was sequenced was PBMCs. The rearrangement links TRBV27 to TRBJ2-2; D may be TRBD1 (6 bases). The source of this sequence is a man aged 25 to 45 in good health and CMV-seronegative. The CDR3 loop is CASGSSGANLNTGELFF. In DNA form, the CDR3 reads TGTGCCAGCGGCTCATCAGGGGCCAACCTGAACACCGGGGAGCTGTTTTTT.